This T cell receptor beta chain was sequenced during a study of blood T cell repertoires in COVID-19. For the study at large: Samples representing acute and convalescent COVID-19 were sourced from the United States, Italy and Spain. PBMCs, B-cell-depleted T cells, or T cells were the source of the cDNA or gDNA that made up the material.

Under the authors' procedure: Reference gene primer amplification gave nucleated cell count estimates. Repertoires were generated with immunoSEQ multiplex PCR, while TCRdb's copy carries only in-frame clones and drops some. V and J calls and clone size are copied from that table; D and trimming were computed from the DNA. Of around 220,000 clones in the sample, about nine tenths were seen once. Germline CDR1 MNHEY, CDR2 SVGAGI. V was shortened by 3 bases and J by 0 bases, with 8 bases between the two germline ends. This CDR3 has 14 amino acids. The chain recombines TRBV6-5 with TRBJ1-1; the D gene is possibly TRBD1 (5 bases). The sequenced material came from peripheral blood. The clonotype was recovered from a man in his forties or fifties with acute or convalescent COVID-19. CDR3 coding DNA: TGTGCCAGCAGTTATTCGACAGTGAACACTGAAGCTTTCTTT. Protein product: CASSYSTVNTEAFF.